The 4 T cell receptor beta chains in this list originate from one sample, sequenced in a study of immune evolution from preneoplasia to lung adenocarcinoma. The assay was immunoSEQ multiplex PCR, and TCRdb's table has in-frame clones only and misses some. The data show just under 10,000 clones, about 80% seen once. The sequencing sample was made of FFPE minimally invasive lung adenocarcinoma tissue. These receptors were collected from a person aged 65 to 79 with lung adenocarcinoma. Some clones in this sample may be carry-over from other donors' samples.

There are a few counts of this clone. The rearrangement links TRBV9 to TRBJ1-2; 9 bases are shared with TRBD1. V shed 4 bases and J 11 bases; nucleotides not matched to a gene: 6. The CDR3 spans 12 residues. Germline V gene data show CDR1 as SGDLS and CDR2 as YYNGEE. The CDR3 nucleotides are TGTGCCAGCAGCTCATCTGACAGGGGGTACACCTTC. Translated, it gives CASSSSDRGYTF.

This clone occurred once. V and J are TRBV7-8 and TRBJ1-6; D gene ambiguous. Germline V lookup: CDR1 SGHVS, CDR2 FQNEAQ. V was trimmed by 5 bases and J by 8 bases, leaving 10 bases between them. The CDR3 extends over 13 amino acids. DNA for the CDR3: TGTGCCAGCAGCCCATACACCGATTCACCCCTCCACTTT. It codes for CASSPYTDSPLHF.

This chain uses TRBV4-1 with TRBJ2-2; 15 nucleotides match TRBD2. This CDR3 region has 18 residues. V gave up 4 bases and J gave up 1 base; unmatched junction bases: 4. In germline, CDR1 is MGHRA, CDR2 YSYEKL. Written as DNA, the CDR3 is TGCGCCAGCAGCCGAGGGGGACTAGCGGGGGGGAACACCGGGGAGCTGTTTTTT. This encodes CASSRGGLAGGNTGELFF.

In nucleotides, the CDR3 is TGTGCCAGCAGCTTCTGGGACGAGAACACCGGGGAGCTGTTTTTT. It encodes CASSFWDENTGELFF. The chain is built from TRBV9 and TRBJ2-2; tentatively, D is TRBD1 or TRBD2 (5 bases each). Trimming took 4 bases from V and 1 from J, leaving 11 bases between them. Per the germline V gene, CDR1 is SGDLS and CDR2 is YYNGEE. The CDR3 contains 15 residues.